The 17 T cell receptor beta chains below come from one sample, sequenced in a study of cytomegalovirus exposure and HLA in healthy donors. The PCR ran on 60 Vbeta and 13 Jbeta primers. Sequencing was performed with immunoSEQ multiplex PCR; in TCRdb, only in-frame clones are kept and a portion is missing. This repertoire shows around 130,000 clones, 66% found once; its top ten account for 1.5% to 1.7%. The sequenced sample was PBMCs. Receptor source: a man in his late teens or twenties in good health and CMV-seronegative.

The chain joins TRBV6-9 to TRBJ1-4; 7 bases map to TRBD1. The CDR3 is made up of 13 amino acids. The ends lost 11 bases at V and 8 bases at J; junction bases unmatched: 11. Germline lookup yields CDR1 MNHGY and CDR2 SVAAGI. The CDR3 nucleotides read TGTGCCGGGTACAGGGGCCCGGGGGAAAAACTGTTTTTT. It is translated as CAGYRGPGEKLFF.

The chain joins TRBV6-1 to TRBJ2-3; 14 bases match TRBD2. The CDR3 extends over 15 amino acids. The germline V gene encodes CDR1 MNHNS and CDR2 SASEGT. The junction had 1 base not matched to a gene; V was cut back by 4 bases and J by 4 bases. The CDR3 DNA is TGTGCCAGCAGTGGACTAGCGGGGGGGCCAGATACGCAGTATTTT. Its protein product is CASSGLAGGPDTQYF.

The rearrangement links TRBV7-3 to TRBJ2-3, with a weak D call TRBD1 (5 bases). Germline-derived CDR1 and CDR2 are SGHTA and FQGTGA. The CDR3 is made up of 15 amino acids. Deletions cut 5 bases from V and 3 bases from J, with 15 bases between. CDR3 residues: CASSLSGRVTDTQYF. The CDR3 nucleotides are TGTGCCAGCAGCCTGTCGGGCAGGGTAACAGATACGCAGTATTTT. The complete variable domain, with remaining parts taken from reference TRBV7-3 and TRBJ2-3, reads GAGVSQTPSNKVTEKGKYVELRCDPISGHTALYWYRQSLGQGPEFLIYFQGTGAADDSGLPNDRFFAVRPEGSVSTLKIQRTERGDSAVYLCASSLSGRVTDTQYFGPGTRLTVL.

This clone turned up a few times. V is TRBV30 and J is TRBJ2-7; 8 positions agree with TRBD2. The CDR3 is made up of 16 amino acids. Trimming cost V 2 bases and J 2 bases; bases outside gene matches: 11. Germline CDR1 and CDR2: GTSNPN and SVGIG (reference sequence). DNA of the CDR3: TGTGCCTGGAGTCACTTACTAGCGGTCCTGCCCTACGAGCAGTACTTC. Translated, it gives CAWSHLLAVLPYEQYF. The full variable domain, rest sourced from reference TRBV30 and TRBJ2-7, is SQTIHQWPATLVQPVGSPLSLECTVEGTSNPNLYWYRQAAGRGLQLLFYSVGIGQISSEVPQNLSASRPQDRQFILSSKKLLLSDSGFYLCAWSHLLAVLPYEQYFGPGTRLTVT.

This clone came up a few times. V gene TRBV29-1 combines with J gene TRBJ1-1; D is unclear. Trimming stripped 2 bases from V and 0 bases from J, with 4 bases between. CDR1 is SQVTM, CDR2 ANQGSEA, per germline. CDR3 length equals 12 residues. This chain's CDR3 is CSVERVNTEAFF. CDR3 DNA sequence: TGCAGCGTTGAACGGGTGAACACTGAAGCTTTCTTT.

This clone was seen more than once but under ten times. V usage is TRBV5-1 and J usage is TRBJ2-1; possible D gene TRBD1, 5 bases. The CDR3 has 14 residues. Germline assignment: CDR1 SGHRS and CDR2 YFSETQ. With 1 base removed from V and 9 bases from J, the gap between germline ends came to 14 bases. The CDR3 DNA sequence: TGCGCCAGCAGCTTGACTCAGGGCGCGGTTGAGCAGTTCTTC. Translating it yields CASSLTQGAVEQFF.

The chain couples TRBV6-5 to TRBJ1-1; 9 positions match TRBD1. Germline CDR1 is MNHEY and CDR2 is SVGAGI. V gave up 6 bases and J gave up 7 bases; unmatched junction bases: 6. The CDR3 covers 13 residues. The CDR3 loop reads CASSRTGGGEAFF. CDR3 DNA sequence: TGTGCCAGCAGCCGAACAGGGGGCGGTGAAGCTTTCTTT.

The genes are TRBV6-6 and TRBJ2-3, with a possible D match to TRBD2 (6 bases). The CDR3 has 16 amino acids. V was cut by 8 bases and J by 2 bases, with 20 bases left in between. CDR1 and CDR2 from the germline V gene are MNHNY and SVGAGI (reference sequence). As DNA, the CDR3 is TGTGCCAGCCTGAGGGGACTCAAGATTCACACAGATACGCAGTATTTT. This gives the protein CASLRGLKIHTDTQYF.

DNA for the CDR3: TGTGCCAGTACCCAGACAGGGGCGGGTCAGCCCCAGCATTTT. It is translated as CASTQTGAGQPQHF. This sequence joins TRBV19 and TRBJ1-5, with 8 nucleotides matching TRBD1. The germline CDR1 and CDR2 sequences are LNHDA and SQIVND (reference sequence). The trim removed 7 bases at V and 6 bases at J, leaving 8 bases unmatched. The CDR3 is 14 residues long. Based on the CDR3 plus reference TRBV19 and TRBJ1-5, the full variable domain is DGGITQSPKYLFRKEGQNVTLSCEQNLNHDAMYWYRQDPGQGLRLIYYSQIVNDFQKGDIAEGYSVSREKKESFPLTVTSAQKNPTAFYLCASTQTGAGQPQHFGDGTRLSIL.

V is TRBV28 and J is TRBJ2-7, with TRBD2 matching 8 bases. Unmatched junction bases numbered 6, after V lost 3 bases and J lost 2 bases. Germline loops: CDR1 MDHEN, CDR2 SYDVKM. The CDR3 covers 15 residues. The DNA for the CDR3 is TGTGCCAGCAGTTTTATGACGGGAGGGGCCTACGAGCAGTACTTC. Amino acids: CASSFMTGGAYEQYF.

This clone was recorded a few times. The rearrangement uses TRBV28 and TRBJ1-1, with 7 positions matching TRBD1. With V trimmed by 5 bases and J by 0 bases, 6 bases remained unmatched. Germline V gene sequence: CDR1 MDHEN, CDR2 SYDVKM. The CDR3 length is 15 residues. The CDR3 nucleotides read TGTGCCAGCAGTACGCGGACAGGATTGAACACTGAAGCTTTCTTT. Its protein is CASSTRTGLNTEAFF.

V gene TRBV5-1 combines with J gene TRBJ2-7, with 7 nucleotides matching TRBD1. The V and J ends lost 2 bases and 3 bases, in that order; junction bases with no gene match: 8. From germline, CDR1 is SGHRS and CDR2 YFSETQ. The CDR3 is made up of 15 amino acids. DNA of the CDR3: TGCGCCAGCAGCTTCCTAGGGACAGACAACTACGAGCAGTACTTC. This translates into CASSFLGTDNYEQYF.

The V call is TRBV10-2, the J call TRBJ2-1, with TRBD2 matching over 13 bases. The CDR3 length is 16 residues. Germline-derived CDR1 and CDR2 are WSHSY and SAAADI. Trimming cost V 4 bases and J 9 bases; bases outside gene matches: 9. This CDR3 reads CASSVTSGRGLGEQFF. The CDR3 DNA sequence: TGCGCCAGCAGTGTAACTAGCGGGAGGGGGTTGGGTGAGCAGTTCTTC.

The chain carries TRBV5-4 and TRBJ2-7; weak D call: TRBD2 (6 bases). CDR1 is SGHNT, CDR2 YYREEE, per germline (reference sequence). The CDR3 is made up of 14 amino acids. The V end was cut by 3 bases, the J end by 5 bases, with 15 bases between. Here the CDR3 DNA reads TGTGCCAGCAGCTCGCCCGGGGGTAGAAACGAGCAGTACTTC. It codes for CASSSPGGRNEQYF. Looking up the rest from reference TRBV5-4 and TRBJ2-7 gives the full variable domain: ETGVTQSPTHLIKTRGQQVTLRCSSQSGHNTVSWYQQALGQGPQFIFQYYREEENGRGNFPPRFSGLQFPNYSSELNVNALELDDSALYLCASSSPGGRNEQYFGPGTRLTVT.

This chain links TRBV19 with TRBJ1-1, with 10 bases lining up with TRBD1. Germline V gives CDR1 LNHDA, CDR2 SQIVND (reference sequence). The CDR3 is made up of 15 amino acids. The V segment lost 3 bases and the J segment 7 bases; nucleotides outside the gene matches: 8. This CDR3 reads CASSIVGRDRGEAFF. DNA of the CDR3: TGTGCCAGTAGTATTGTAGGTAGGGACAGGGGTGAAGCTTTCTTT.

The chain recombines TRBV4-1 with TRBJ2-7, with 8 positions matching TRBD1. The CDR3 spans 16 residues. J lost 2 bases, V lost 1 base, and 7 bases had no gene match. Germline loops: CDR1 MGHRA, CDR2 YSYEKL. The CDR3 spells CASSQGADRVTYEQYF. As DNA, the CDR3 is TGCGCCAGCAGCCAAGGGGCGGACAGGGTAACCTACGAGCAGTACTTC.

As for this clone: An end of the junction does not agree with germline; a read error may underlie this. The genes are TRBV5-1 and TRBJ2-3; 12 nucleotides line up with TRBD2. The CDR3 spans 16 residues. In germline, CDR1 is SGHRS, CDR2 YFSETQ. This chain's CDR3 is CARSPRLAGATDTQYF. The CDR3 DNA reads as TGCGCCCGCAGCCCTAGACTAGCGGGGGCCACAGATACGCAGTATTTT.